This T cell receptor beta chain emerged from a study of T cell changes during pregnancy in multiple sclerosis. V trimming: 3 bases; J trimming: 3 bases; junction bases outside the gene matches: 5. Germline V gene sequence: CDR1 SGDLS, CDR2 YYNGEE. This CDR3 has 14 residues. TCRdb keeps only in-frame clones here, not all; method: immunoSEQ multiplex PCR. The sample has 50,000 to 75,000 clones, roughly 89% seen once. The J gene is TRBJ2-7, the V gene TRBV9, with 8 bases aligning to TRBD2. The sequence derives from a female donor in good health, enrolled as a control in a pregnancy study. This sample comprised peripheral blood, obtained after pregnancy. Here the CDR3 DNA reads TGTGCCAGCAGCGCCCGGACTAGCCACTACGAGCAGTACTTC. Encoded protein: CASSARTSHYEQYF.